These 15 T cell receptor beta chains share one sample of origin, sequenced in a study of tumor and adjacent non-tumor tissue in lung cancer. RNA was extracted from bulk tissue without any cell sorting. A modified ARM-PCR protocol with three rounds of nested PCR amplified TCRbeta. TCRdb reprocessed the multiplex PCR reads via MiXCR and lists one record per CDR3 protein. The table has approximately 100,000 distinct CDR3 sequences, 60% to 80% seen once. The specimen was lung tumor tissue. The receptors come from a woman aged 55-75 years with non-small cell lung cancer.

The J gene is TRBJ2-7, the V gene TRBV20-1; D ambiguous. This CDR3 region has 14 residues. Germline V gives CDR1 DFQATT, CDR2 SNEGSKA (reference sequence). V lost 1 base to trimming and J lost 5 bases, with 15 bases between them. CDR3 amino acids: CSARVVSVIHEQYF. The CDR3 DNA is TGCAGTGCTAGAGTCGTGAGCGTTATCCACGAGCAGTACTTC.

Regarding this clonotype: A single base separates this from a much larger clone, so it may be a read error. The CDR3 DNA sequence: TGCAGCGTTGGTCTACAGGGCGGCGACCAGTACTTC. Its protein is CSVGLQGGDQYF. The chain uses TRBV29-1 and TRBJ2-7; TRBD1 might be the D (6 bases). Between the trimmed V and J ends, which lost 4 bases and 10 bases, there was a span of 17 bases. The CDR3 is 12 residues long. Germline V gives CDR1 SQVTM, CDR2 ANQGSEA.

A note on this clonotype: The junction departs from germline at one end; a sequencing error may be responsible. The chain's CDR3 is CASSSVSNTGELFF. As DNA, the CDR3 is TGTGCTAGCAGCTCAGTATCGAACACCGGGGAGCTGTTTTTT. The chain uses TRBV11-3 and TRBJ2-2; D is unresolved. The CDR3 runs 14 residues. Germline V gene lookup returns CDR1 SGHNT and CDR2 YENEEA.

V usage is TRBV20-1 and J usage is TRBJ1-6; D remains unclear. The CDR3 sequence is 15 residues long. Germline V gives CDR1 DFQATT, CDR2 SNEGSKA (reference sequence). V shed 8 bases and J shed 7 bases, with 21 bases lying between them. This chain's CDR3 is CSTRSVGIENSPLHF. In nucleotides, the CDR3 is TGCAGTACTCGGTCAGTGGGCATAGAAAATTCACCCCTCCACTTT.

Notes on this clonotype: Just one base apart from a much larger clone, this may be a read error. The V gene is TRBV4-1, the J gene TRBJ2-6; possible D gene TRBD2, 5 bases. The CDR3 runs 16 residues. Trimming left V 0 bases short and J 0 bases short, with 6 bases between. Looked up from germline, CDR1 is MGHRA and CDR2 is YSYEKL. In DNA, the CDR3 is TGCGCCAGCAGCCAAGAAGAGGGCTCTGGGGCCAACGTCCTGACTTTC. Translated: CASSQEEGSGANVLTF.

Regarding this clonotype: A read error may be the cause here, since a much bigger clone is one base away. The chain uses TRBV29-1 and TRBJ2-5; D call uncertain. This CDR3 has 13 amino acids. Germline V gives CDR1 SQVTM, CDR2 ANQGSEA. CDR3 loop: CIVEAPTSETQYF. The CDR3 DNA reads TGCATCGTTGAGGCTCCTACATCGGAGACCCAGTACTTC.

Note on this clonotype: A much larger clone differs from this one at a single base, so this may be a read error. The chain joins TRBV19 to TRBJ2-2, with 10 bases fitting TRBD1. The CDR3 runs 16 residues. J was trimmed by 6 bases and V by 6 bases; bases with no gene match: 10. Germline V gene lookup returns CDR1 LNHDA and CDR2 SQIVND (reference sequence). The CDR3 DNA reads TGTGCCAGTAGCGGAGGGAGACAGGGGGCTCCCGGGGAGCTGTTTTTT. It is translated as CASSGGRQGAPGELFF. The variable domain in full, completed from reference TRBV19 and TRBJ2-2, reads DGGITQSPKYLFRKEGQNVTLSCEQNLNHDAMYWYRQDPGQGLRLIYYSQIVNDFQKGDIAEGYSVSREKKESFPLTVTSAQKNPTAFYLCASSGGRQGAPGELFFGEGSRLTVL.

Turning to this clonotype: A much more abundant neighbour one base away suggests this may be a read error. The conserved closing phenylalanine or tryptophan is absent in this CDR3, likely reflecting a read error. This chain connects TRBV7-9 to TRBJ2-3; 13 bases align to TRBD2. Germline CDR1 reads SEHNR; CDR2 reads FQNEAQ (reference sequence). V was clipped by 4 bases and J by 2 bases; unmatched bases: 3. The CDR3 consists of 16 residues. The CDR3 nucleotides read TGTGCCAGCAGCTACGGACTAGCGGGGGCCACAGATACGCAGTATTTA. The encoded protein is CASSYGLAGATDTQYL.

Notes on this clonotype: One base away lies a much larger clone, so this may be a sequencing read error. The chain has TRBV28 and TRBJ2-1, with a weak D call TRBD2 (6 bases). CDR1 MDHEN and CDR2 SYDVKM come from the germline V gene. This CDR3 has 11 residues. The CDR3 reads CASSIGGEQLF. The CDR3 DNA follows: TGTGCCAGCAGTATCGGGGGTGAGCAGTTATTC. Full variable domain (outside the CDR3, taken from reference TRBV28 and TRBJ2-1): DVKVTQSSRYLVKRTGEKVFLECVQDMDHENMFWYRQDPGLGLRLIYFSYDVKMKEKGDIPEGYSVSREKKERFSLILESASTNQTSMYLCASSIGGEQLFGPGTRLTVL.

This clonotype came up once. One end of the junction varies from germline; a read error may be responsible. CDR3 bases: TGTGTCAGCAGTACTGAGACTAGCGGGATTGTTGAGCACTTCTTC. Residues: CVSSTETSGIVEHFF. The rearrangement links TRBV11-3 to TRBJ2-1; 11 bases are a match to TRBD2. In germline, CDR1 is SGHNT, CDR2 YENEEA. The CDR3 consists of 15 residues.

On this clonotype: The junction and the germline gene differ at one end; a read error may be behind it. V and J are TRBV11-2 and TRBJ2-2, with a weak D call TRBD2 (6 bases). The CDR3 is 13 amino acids. Germline CDR1 is SGHAT and CDR2 is FQNNGV. CDR3 bases: TGTGCCACCAGCCCTCGGAGGGCCGGGGAGCTGTTATTT. Amino acids: CATSPRRAGELLF.

On this clonotype itself: One base away lies a much larger clone, so this may be a sequencing read error. This chain links TRBV4-1 with TRBJ2-3; tentative D call: TRBD1 (5 bases). The length of the CDR3 is 13 residues. The germline CDR1 and CDR2 sequences are MGHRA and YSYEKL. CDR3 amino acids: CPTSQQDADTQYF. The CDR3 bases are TGCCCCACTTCACAACAGGACGCAGATACGCAGTATTTT.

The chain employs TRBV28 and TRBJ2-1; 7 bases agree with TRBD2. The germline V gene has CDR1 MDHEN and CDR2 SYDVKM. The V gene end was trimmed by 4 bases and the J gene end by 0 bases; junction bases not matched to a gene: 6. CDR3 size: 16 residues. The DNA for the CDR3 is TGTGCCAGCAGTTCTAACGGGAGGCCCTCCTACAATGAGCAGTTCTTC. This sequence encodes CASSSNGRPSYNEQFF.

The chain is built from TRBV12-3 or TRBV12-4 and TRBJ1-2; D perhaps matches TRBD1 (5 bases). V lost 0 bases and J lost 3, with 11 bases in between. This CDR3 is built from 15 residues. The CDR3 nucleotides are TGTGCCAGCAGTTTAGCGCCGGGGGACCACTATGGCTACACCTTC. It is translated as CASSLAPGDHYGYTF.

Concerning this clonotype itself: At one end the junction does not follow the germline gene, possibly because of a read error. CDR3 residues: CGASHQQRVGETQYF. In DNA, the CDR3 is TGCGGTGCTTCCCACCAACAGAGGGTGGGAGAGACCCAATACTTC. V usage is TRBV20-1 and J usage is TRBJ2-5; TRBD2 might be the D (5 bases). The CDR3 loop spans 15 amino acids. Looked up from germline, CDR1 is DFQATT and CDR2 is SNEGSKA (reference sequence).